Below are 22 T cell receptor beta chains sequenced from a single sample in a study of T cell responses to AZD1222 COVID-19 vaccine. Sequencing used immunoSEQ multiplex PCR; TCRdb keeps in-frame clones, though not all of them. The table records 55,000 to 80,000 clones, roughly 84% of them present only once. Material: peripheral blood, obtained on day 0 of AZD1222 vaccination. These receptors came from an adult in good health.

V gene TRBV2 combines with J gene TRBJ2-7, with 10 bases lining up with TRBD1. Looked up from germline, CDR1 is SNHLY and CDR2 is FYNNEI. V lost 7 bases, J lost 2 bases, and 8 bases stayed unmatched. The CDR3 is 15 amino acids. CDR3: CASKLLGQGAYEQYF. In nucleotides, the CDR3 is TGTGCCAGCAAATTACTAGGACAGGGGGCCTACGAGCAGTACTTC.

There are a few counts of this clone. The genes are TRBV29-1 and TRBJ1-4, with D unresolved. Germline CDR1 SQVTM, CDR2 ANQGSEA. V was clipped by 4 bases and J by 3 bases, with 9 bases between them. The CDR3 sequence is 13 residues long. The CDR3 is CSVARLPNEKLFF. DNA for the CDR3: TGCAGCGTTGCACGGCTCCCTAATGAAAAACTGTTTTTT.

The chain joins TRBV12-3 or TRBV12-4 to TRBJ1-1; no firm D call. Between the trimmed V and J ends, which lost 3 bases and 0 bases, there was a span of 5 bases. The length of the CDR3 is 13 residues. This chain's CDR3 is CASSFFMNTEAFF. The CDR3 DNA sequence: TGTGCCAGCAGTTTTTTTATGAACACTGAAGCTTTCTTT.

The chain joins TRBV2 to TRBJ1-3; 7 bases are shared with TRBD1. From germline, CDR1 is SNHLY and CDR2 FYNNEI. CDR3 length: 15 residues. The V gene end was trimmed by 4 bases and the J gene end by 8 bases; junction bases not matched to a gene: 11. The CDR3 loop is CASSGVRGFADTIYF. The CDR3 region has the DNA TGTGCCAGCAGTGGTGTCAGGGGGTTCGCTGACACCATATATTTT.

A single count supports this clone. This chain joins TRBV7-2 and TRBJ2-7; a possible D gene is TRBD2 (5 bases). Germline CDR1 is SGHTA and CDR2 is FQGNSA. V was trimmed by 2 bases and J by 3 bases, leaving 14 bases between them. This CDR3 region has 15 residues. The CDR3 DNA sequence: TGTGCCAGCAGCTTAAGGCTAGCCTCTATCTACGAGCAGTACTTC. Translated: CASSLRLASIYEQYF.

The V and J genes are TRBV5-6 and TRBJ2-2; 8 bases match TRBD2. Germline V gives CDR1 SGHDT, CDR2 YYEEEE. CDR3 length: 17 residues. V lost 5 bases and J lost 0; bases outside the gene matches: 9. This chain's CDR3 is CASRSAGGEANTGELFF. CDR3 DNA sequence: TGTGCCAGCAGATCCGCCGGGGGGGAGGCGAACACCGGGGAGCTGTTTTTT.

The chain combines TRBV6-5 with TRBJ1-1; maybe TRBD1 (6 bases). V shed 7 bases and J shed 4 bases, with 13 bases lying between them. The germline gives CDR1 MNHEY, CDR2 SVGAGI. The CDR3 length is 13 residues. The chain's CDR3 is CASTNSQGTEAFF. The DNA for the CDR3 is TGTGCCAGCACCAATTCACAGGGCACTGAAGCTTTCTTT.

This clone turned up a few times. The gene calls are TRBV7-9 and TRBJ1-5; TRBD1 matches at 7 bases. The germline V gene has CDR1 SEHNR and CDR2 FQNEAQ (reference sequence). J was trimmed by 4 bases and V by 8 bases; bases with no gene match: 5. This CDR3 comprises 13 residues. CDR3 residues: CASSRDSNQPQHF. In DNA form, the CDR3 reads TGTGCCAGCTCAAGGGACAGTAATCAGCCCCAGCATTTT. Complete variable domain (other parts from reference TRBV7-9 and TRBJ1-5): DTGVSQNPRHKITKRGQNVTFRCDPISEHNRLYWYRQTLGQGPEFLTYFQNEAQLEKSRLLSDRFSAERPKGSFSTLEIQRTEQGDSAMYLCASSRDSNQPQHFGDGTRLSIL.

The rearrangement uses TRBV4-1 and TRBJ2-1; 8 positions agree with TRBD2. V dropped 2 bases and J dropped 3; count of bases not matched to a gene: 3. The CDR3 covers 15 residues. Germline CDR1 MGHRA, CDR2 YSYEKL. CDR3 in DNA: TGCGCCAGCAGCCAACCGACTAGCGACTACAATGAGCAGTTCTTC. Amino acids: CASSQPTSDYNEQFF.

CDR3 nucleotides: TGTGCCAGCAGCGCATCCGGGACAGGGGGCTACTCAACTAATGAAAAACTGTTTTTT. Residues: CASSASGTGGYSTNEKLFF. The rearrangement uses TRBV7-6 and TRBJ1-4; TRBD1 matches 12 bases. Germline V CDR1 and CDR2: SGHVS, FNYEAQ. This CDR3 has 19 residues. V lost 5 bases and J lost 0; bases outside the gene matches: 10.

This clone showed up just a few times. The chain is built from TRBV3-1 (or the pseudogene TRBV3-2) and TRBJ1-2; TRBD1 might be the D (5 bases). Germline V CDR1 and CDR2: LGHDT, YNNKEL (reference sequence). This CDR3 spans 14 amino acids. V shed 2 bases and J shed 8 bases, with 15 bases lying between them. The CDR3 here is CASSQRSYGDGYTF. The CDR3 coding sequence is TGTGCCAGCAGCCAAAGATCTTATGGGGACGGCTACACCTTC.

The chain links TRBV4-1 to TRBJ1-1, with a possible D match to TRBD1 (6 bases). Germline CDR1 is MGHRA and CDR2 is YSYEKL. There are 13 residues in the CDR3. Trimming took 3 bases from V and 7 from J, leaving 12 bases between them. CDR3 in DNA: TGCGCCAGCAGCCATGTAGGGGGGAGTGAAGCTTTCTTT. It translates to CASSHVGGSEAFF.

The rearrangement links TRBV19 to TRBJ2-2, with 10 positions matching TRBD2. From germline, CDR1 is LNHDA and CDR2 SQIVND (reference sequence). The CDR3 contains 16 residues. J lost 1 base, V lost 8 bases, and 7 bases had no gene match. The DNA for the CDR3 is TGTGCCAGTGAGCGGGGGGGCCTTTTGAACACCGGGGAGCTGTTTTTT. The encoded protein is CASERGGLLNTGELFF.

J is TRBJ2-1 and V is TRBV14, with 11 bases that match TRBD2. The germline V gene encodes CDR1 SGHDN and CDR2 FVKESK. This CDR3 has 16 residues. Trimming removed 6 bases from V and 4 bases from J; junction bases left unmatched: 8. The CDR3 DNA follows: TGTGCCAGCAGACCCTGGACTAGCGGGTCTTACAATGAGCAGTTCTTC. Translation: CASRPWTSGSYNEQFF.

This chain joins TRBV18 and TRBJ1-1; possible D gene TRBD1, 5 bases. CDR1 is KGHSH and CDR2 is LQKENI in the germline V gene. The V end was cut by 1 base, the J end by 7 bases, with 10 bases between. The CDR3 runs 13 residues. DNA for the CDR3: TGTGCCAGCTCACCACAGGGGTTGGTTGAAGCTTTCTTT. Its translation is CASSPQGLVEAFF. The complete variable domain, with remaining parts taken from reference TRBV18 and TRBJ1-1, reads NAGVMQNPRHLVRRRGQEARLRCSPMKGHSHVYWYRQLPEEGLKFMVYLQKENIIDESGMPKERFSAEFPKEGPSILRIQQVVRGDSAAYFCASSPQGLVEAFFGQGTRLTVV.

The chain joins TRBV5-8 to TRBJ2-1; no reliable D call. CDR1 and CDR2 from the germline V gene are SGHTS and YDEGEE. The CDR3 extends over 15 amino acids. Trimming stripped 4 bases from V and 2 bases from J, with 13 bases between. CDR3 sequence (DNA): TGTGCCAGCAGCCTTTTCCGGTCTACCTACAATGAGCAGTTCTTC. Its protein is CASSLFRSTYNEQFF.

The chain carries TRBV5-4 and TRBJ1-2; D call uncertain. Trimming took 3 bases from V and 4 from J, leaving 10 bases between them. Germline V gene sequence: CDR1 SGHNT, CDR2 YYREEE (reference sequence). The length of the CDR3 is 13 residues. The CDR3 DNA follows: TGTGCCAGCAGCTCCCTAAAGTTCTATGGCTACACCTTC. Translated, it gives CASSSLKFYGYTF.

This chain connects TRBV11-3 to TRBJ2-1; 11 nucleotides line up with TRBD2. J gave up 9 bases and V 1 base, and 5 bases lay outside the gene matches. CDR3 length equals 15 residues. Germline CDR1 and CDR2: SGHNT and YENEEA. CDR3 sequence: CASSLAGLAGSEQFF. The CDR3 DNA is TGTGCCAGCAGCTTAGCCGGACTAGCGGGTTCTGAGCAGTTCTTC.

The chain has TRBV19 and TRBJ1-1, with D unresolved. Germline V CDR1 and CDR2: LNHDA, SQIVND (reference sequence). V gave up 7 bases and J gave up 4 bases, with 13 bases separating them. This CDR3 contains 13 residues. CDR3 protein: CASNNGVGTEAFF. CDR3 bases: TGTGCCAGTAACAATGGGGTGGGCACTGAAGCTTTCTTT.

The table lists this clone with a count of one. The CDR3 loop reads CSVGGGRTTDLTDTQYF. The DNA of the CDR3 is TGCAGCGTCGGAGGGGGACGGACCACCGATCTCACAGATACGCAGTATTTT. This chain joins TRBV29-1 and TRBJ2-3; D possibly uses TRBD1 or TRBD2 (6 bases each). CDR1 SQVTM and CDR2 ANQGSEA come from the germline V gene. V lost 6 bases, J lost 2 bases, and 24 bases lay in between. The CDR3 has 17 residues.

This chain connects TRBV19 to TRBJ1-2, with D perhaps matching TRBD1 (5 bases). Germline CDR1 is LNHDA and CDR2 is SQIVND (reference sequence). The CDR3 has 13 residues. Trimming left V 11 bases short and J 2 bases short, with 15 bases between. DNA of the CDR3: TGTGCCGTTGCTGGGGGGATAAACTATGGCTACACCTTC. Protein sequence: CAVAGGINYGYTF.

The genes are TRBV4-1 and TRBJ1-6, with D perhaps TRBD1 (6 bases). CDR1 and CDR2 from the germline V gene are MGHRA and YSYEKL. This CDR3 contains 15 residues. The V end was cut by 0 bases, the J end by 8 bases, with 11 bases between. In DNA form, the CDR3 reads TGCGCCAGCAGCCAAGACAGGGGACACGATTCACCCCTCCACTTT. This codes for CASSQDRGHDSPLHF.